This TCR beta chain is drawn from a study of early T cells in non-severe SARS-CoV-2 infection. V was trimmed by 6 bases and J by 7 bases, leaving 16 bases between them. The CDR3 extends over 14 amino acids. Germline CDR1 and CDR2: MNHEY and SMNVEV (reference sequence). TCRdb re-called the 5' RACE reads with MiXCR, one entry per CDR3 protein. Counted here are tens of thousands of distinct CDR3 sequences, 5.5% to 7.5% occurring once; the ten biggest clones make up 3.9%. This clonotype was counted ten times or more. This chain uses TRBV27 with TRBJ2-4, with TRBD2 as a possible D gene (5 bases). This TCR was recovered from an adult who was a healthcare worker with PCR-confirmed SARS-CoV-2 infection or an uninfected control (not recorded which). Input material: whole blood. The DNA for the CDR3 is TGTGCCAGCAGACCCCGCGGGTATTCGAACATTCAGTACTTC. As protein: CASRPRGYSNIQYF.